A single sample gave rise to the 12 T cell receptor beta chains below, sequenced in a study of blood T cell repertoires in COVID-19. Clones were read by immunoSEQ multiplex PCR, and TCRdb kept only the in-frame ones, dropping some. The sample contains roughly 120,000 clones, less than 85% of which appear only once. The sequenced sample consisted of peripheral blood. The source of these receptors is a woman aged 60-75 years with acute or convalescent COVID-19.

This clone was observed a few times. This chain uses TRBV5-1 with TRBJ1-1; 7 nucleotides match TRBD1. Germline trimming cut 6 bases from V and 1 base from J; bases unmatched to any gene: 6. The CDR3 is made up of 14 amino acids. Germline loops: CDR1 SGHRS, CDR2 YFSETQ. Written as DNA, the CDR3 is TGCGCCAGCAACCCAACAGGGGCGAACACTGAAGCTTTCTTT. Translating it yields CASNPTGANTEAFF.

The V gene is TRBV5-6, the J gene TRBJ1-2; 9 nucleotides match TRBD1. The CDR3 consists of 18 residues. Germline V lookup: CDR1 SGHDT, CDR2 YYEEEE. Trimming cost V 4 bases and J 3 bases; bases outside gene matches: 16. The DNA for the CDR3 is TGTGCCAGCAGCCCCACCGGGACAGGGCCAATGGTAGACTATGGCTACACCTTC. Protein product: CASSPTGTGPMVDYGYTF.

This clone was observed a handful of times. The chain recombines TRBV3-1 (or the pseudogene TRBV3-2) with TRBJ1-5; 7 bases are shared with TRBD1. The length of the CDR3 is 15 residues. Germline assignment: CDR1 LGHDT and CDR2 YNNKEL (reference sequence). The J segment lost 2 bases and the V segment lost 4 bases, leaving 5 bases of the junction unmatched. The CDR3 loop reads CASSPQGNRNQPQHF. DNA of the CDR3: TGTGCCAGCAGCCCACAGGGGAATCGCAATCAGCCCCAGCATTTT.

Only one count was recorded for this clone. The chain has TRBV6-1 and TRBJ2-7, with D possibly being TRBD1 (5 bases). The germline gives CDR1 MNHNS, CDR2 SASEGT. The CDR3 spans 14 residues. V gave up 2 bases and J gave up 3 bases, with 11 bases separating them. The CDR3 sequence is CASSESGRDYEQYF. As DNA, the CDR3 is TGTGCCAGCAGTGAATCGGGCAGGGACTACGAGCAGTACTTC.

This chain links TRBV10-1 with TRBJ1-4, with a weak D call TRBD1 (5 bases). V lost 2 bases and J lost 10, with 11 bases in between. Germline CDR1 is WNHNN and CDR2 is SYGVQD (reference sequence). The CDR3 runs 13 residues. CDR3 nucleotide sequence: TGCGCCAGCAGTGAGAGAACAGGCGCAAAACTGTTTTTT. Translation gives CASSERTGAKLFF.

The genes are TRBV9 and TRBJ1-2; 7 nucleotides agree with TRBD1. Germline V gives CDR1 SGDLS, CDR2 YYNGEE. Trimming at V came to 0 bases and at J to 2 bases, leaving 10 bases not matched to a gene. The CDR3 has 17 residues. CDR3 loop: CASSVGYRGPQNYGYTF. In DNA form, the CDR3 reads TGTGCCAGCAGCGTAGGGTATAGGGGGCCCCAAAACTATGGCTACACCTTC.

The chain links TRBV29-1 to TRBJ1-1, with D tentatively TRBD1 (6 bases). The germline gives CDR1 SQVTM, CDR2 ANQGSEA. Trimming stripped 2 bases from V and 3 bases from J, with 10 bases between. The CDR3 extends over 13 amino acids. The chain's CDR3 is CSVESQGHTEAFF. CDR3 sequence (DNA): TGCAGCGTTGAATCACAGGGCCACACTGAAGCTTTCTTT.

CDR3 sequence reads: CASMRTGPYGYTF. CDR3 bases: TGTGCCAGCATGAGAACAGGGCCCTATGGCTACACCTTC. This rearrangement joins TRBV2 to TRBJ1-2, with D maybe TRBD1 (6 bases). Between the trimmed V and J ends, which lost 7 bases and 4 bases, there was a span of 13 bases. CDR1 and CDR2 (germline): SNHLY, FYNNEI. This CDR3 spans 13 amino acids.

The chain couples TRBV6-4 to TRBJ2-7; TRBD1 matches 9 bases. V was clipped by 6 bases and J by 4 bases; unmatched bases: 4. Germline CDR1 and CDR2: MRHNA and SNTAGT. This CDR3 comprises 13 residues. The CDR3 bases are TGTGCCAGCAGATTACAGGGGGCTTACGAGCAGTACTTC. This sequence encodes CASRLQGAYEQYF.

This clone was counted only a few times. The gene calls are TRBV5-6 and TRBJ1-2, with D perhaps matching TRBD1 (6 bases). Germline-derived CDR1 and CDR2 are SGHDT and YYEEEE. This CDR3 region has 12 residues. V was shortened by 5 bases and J by 8 bases, with 13 bases between the two germline ends. The CDR3 nucleotides read TGTGCCAGCAGGGTTACAGGGACCGGCTACACCTTC. Encoded protein: CASRVTGTGYTF.

This sequence joins TRBV27 and TRBJ2-2; possibly TRBD2 for D (7 bases). This CDR3 is built from 16 residues. V was trimmed by 8 bases and J by 4 bases, leaving 20 bases between them. Looked up from germline, CDR1 is MNHEY and CDR2 is SMNVEV (reference sequence). CDR3 protein: CASLEYGGAVTGELFF. The CDR3 DNA is TGTGCCAGCCTCGAATATGGGGGGGCGGTCACCGGGGAGCTGTTTTTT.

This clone was detected a few times. The J gene is TRBJ1-1, the V gene TRBV14; D is unclear. V was pared by 0 bases and J by 9 bases, with 14 bases between. Germline V gene sequence: CDR1 SGHDN, CDR2 FVKESK. This CDR3 is 14 amino acids long. This CDR3 reads CASSQDGLGLQAFF. CDR3 nucleotides: TGTGCCAGCAGCCAAGATGGGCTCGGACTGCAAGCTTTCTTT. The full variable domain, in which reference TRBV14 and TRBJ1-1 provide the parts outside the CDR3, is EAGVTQFPSHSVIEKGQTVTLRCDPISGHDNLYWYRRVMGKEIKFLLHFVKESKQDESGMPNNRFLAERTGGTYSTLKVQPAELEDSGVYFCASSQDGLGLQAFFGQGTRLTVV.